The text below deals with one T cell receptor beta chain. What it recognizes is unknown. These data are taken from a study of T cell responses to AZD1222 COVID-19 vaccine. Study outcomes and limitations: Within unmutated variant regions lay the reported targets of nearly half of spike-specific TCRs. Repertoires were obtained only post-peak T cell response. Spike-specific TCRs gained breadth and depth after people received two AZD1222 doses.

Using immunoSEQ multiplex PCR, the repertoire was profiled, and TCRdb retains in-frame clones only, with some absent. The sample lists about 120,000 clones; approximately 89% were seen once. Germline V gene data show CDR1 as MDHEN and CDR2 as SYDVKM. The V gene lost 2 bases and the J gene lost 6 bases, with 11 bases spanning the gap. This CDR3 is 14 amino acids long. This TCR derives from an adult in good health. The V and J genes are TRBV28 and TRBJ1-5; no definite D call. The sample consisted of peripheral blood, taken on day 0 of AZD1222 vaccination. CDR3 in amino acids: CASSLPGVGQPQHF. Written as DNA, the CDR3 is TGTGCCAGCAGTTTACCTGGGGTCGGTCAGCCCCAGCATTTT.